The 17 T cell receptor beta chains below come from one sample, sequenced in a study of blood T cell repertoires in COVID-19. TCRdb's copy holds only in-frame clones and misses some; the assay was immunoSEQ multiplex PCR. Of some 50,000 clones listed, approximately 87% are singletons. Sequencing input: peripheral blood. The receptor set was obtained from a man aged 50 or older with acute or convalescent COVID-19.

The J gene is TRBJ2-1, the V gene TRBV29-1; 10 bases are a match to TRBD1. Germline CDR1 reads SQVTM; CDR2 reads ANQGSEA. This CDR3 is built from 15 residues. V lost 1 base to trimming and J lost 6 bases; unmatched junction nucleotides: 6. CDR3 residues: CSVEGQGAWGNEQFF. CDR3 nucleotide sequence: TGCAGCGTTGAAGGACAGGGGGCGTGGGGCAATGAGCAGTTCTTC.

The genes are TRBV14 and TRBJ2-3; 10 bases line up with TRBD2. V gave up 7 bases and J gave up 1 base; unmatched junction bases: 2. The CDR3 extends over 14 amino acids. CDR1 and CDR2 from the germline V gene are SGHDN and FVKESK. This chain's CDR3 is CASNLAGGTDTQYF. As DNA, the CDR3 is TGTGCCAGCAACCTAGCGGGGGGCACAGATACGCAGTATTTT.

The rearrangement links TRBV11-3 to TRBJ2-7; 7 bases map to TRBD1. There are 13 residues in the CDR3. Germline CDR1 SGHNT, CDR2 YENEEA. V was pared by 6 bases and J by 1 base, with 3 bases of the junction left unmatched. CDR3 amino acids: CASRTGESYEQYF. DNA of the CDR3: TGTGCCAGCAGAACAGGGGAATCCTACGAGCAGTACTTC.

This clone was counted between two and nine times. J is TRBJ1-1 and V is TRBV5-1; 7 positions match TRBD1. Germline V gene data show CDR1 as SGHRS and CDR2 as YFSETQ. The V and J ends lost 4 bases and 6 bases, in that order; junction bases with no gene match: 12. This CDR3 has 15 amino acids. This chain's CDR3 is CASSRDRAGGAEAFF. CDR3 bases: TGCGCCAGCAGCCGAGACAGGGCCGGGGGCGCTGAAGCTTTCTTT.

This chain joins TRBV30 and TRBJ1-1; the match to TRBD1 covers 8 bases. The CDR3 has 14 residues. Looked up from germline, CDR1 is GTSNPN and CDR2 is SVGIG (reference sequence). J gave up 4 bases and V 8 bases, and 12 bases lay outside the gene matches. The CDR3 region has the DNA TGTGCCATGGGGTCAGGGGGCGCAGGCACTGAAGCTTTCTTT. Translation gives CAMGSGGAGTEAFF.

The chain uses TRBV18 and TRBJ1-6, with D possibly TRBD1 on 5 matching bases. This CDR3 has 14 residues. V was cut by 2 bases and J by 8 bases, with 10 bases left in between. Germline CDR1 is KGHSH and CDR2 is LQKENI. The CDR3 here is CASSPSGFDSPLHF. CDR3 nucleotides: TGTGCCAGCTCACCATCAGGGTTCGATTCACCCCTCCACTTT.

The chain recombines TRBV9 with TRBJ2-5; 14 nucleotides align to TRBD2. The V gene end was trimmed by 0 bases and the J gene end by 3 bases; junction bases not matched to a gene: 1. Germline V CDR1 and CDR2: SGDLS, YYNGEE. The CDR3 sequence is 16 residues long. The CDR3: CASSVEGLAGEETQYF. The DNA for the CDR3 is TGTGCCAGCAGCGTAGAGGGACTAGCGGGAGAAGAGACCCAGTACTTC.

This chain joins TRBV5-6 and TRBJ2-5; 11 bases line up with TRBD1. Germline trimming cut 2 bases from V and 4 bases from J; bases unmatched to any gene: 7. This CDR3 is 16 amino acids long. CDR1 and CDR2 (germline): SGHDT, YYEEEE. The chain's CDR3 is CASSFLRDRGLETQYF. CDR3 sequence (DNA): TGTGCCAGCAGCTTTCTCCGGGACAGGGGGTTAGAGACCCAGTACTTC. The full variable domain, in which reference TRBV5-6 and TRBJ2-5 provide the parts outside the CDR3, is DAGVTQSPTHLIKTRGQQVTLRCSPKSGHDTVSWYQQALGQGPQFIFQYYEEEERQRGNFPDRFSGHQFPNYSSELNVNALLLGDSALYLCASSFLRDRGLETQYFGPGTRLLVL.

The genes are TRBV7-2 and TRBJ2-1; 13 bases map to TRBD2. CDR3 length: 15 amino acids. The junction had 6 bases not matched to a gene; V was cut back by 5 bases and J by 8 bases. Germline CDR1 is SGHTA and CDR2 is FQGNSA. CDR3 DNA: TGTGCCAGCAGCCTTGCGGGACTAGCGGGATATGAGCAGTTCTTC. Translating it yields CASSLAGLAGYEQFF.

CDR3 DNA sequence: TGTGCCATCAGTGACCCGACTTCGGAGCGGGGGGCCAACGTCCTGACTTTC. This gives the protein CAISDPTSERGANVLTF. The chain combines TRBV10-3 with TRBJ2-6; perhaps TRBD2 as D (5 bases). The CDR3 length is 17 residues. Per germline, CDR1 ENHRY and CDR2 SYGVKD. Trimming removed 3 bases from V and 4 bases from J, with 16 bases in between.

This rearrangement joins TRBV21-1 to TRBJ2-1; TRBD2, the table's D call, was not compared with the DNA. TRBV21-1 is tagged as a pseudogene. This CDR3 is 19 amino acids long. The CDR3 loop reads CASSPLTSGRAPSYNEQFF. The CDR3 nucleotides are TGTGCCAGCAGCCCATTGACTAGCGGGAGGGCCCCTTCCTACAATGAGCAGTTCTTC.

The chain employs TRBV25-1 and TRBJ1-2; 8 nucleotides match TRBD1. The CDR3 sequence is 16 residues long. Trimming took 2 bases from V and 0 from J; bases not matched to a gene: 5. CDR1 and CDR2 from the germline V gene are MGHDK and SYGVNS. As DNA, the CDR3 is TGTGCCAGCAGTGAACCAGGGGGCACGGCTAACTATGGCTACACCTTC. Translated: CASSEPGGTANYGYTF.

The gene calls are TRBV6-5 and TRBJ1-2, with D possibly being TRBD1 (6 bases). Trimming removed 6 bases at V and 8 bases at J, with 22 bases between. This CDR3 has 15 residues. Germline V gene data show CDR1 as MNHEY and CDR2 as SVGAGI. The CDR3 DNA is TGTGCCAGCAGGCCCAACATCGGACAGAGTAGGGGCTACACCTTC. Translated, it gives CASRPNIGQSRGYTF.

The chain carries TRBV5-1 and TRBJ2-1, with 7 positions matching TRBD2. CDR1 and CDR2 from the germline V gene are SGHRS and YFSETQ. The CDR3 is made up of 14 amino acids. With 0 bases clipped from V and 5 bases from J, the junction kept 2 bases outside the gene matches. CDR3: CASSLGAGDNEQFF. CDR3 coding DNA: TGCGCCAGCAGCTTGGGGGCGGGGGACAATGAGCAGTTCTTC.

The V and J genes are TRBV29-1 and TRBJ1-3, with D perhaps matching TRBD1 (5 bases). CDR1 is SQVTM and CDR2 is ANQGSEA in the germline V gene. CDR3 length equals 15 residues. The V end lost 3 bases, the J end lost 0 bases, and 12 bases lay between the germline ends. The CDR3 sequence: CSVESARGSGNTIYF. CDR3 sequence (DNA): TGCAGCGTTGAGAGTGCTAGGGGCTCTGGAAACACCATATATTTT.

CDR3 coding DNA: TGTGCCTGGGCGCATCAGGGTAACTATGGCTACACCTTC. As protein: CAWAHQGNYGYTF. The J gene is TRBJ1-2, the V gene TRBV30, with D perhaps TRBD1 (5 bases). The ends were cut back, 5 bases at V and 1 base at J, with 11 bases in the middle. Germline CDR1 GTSNPN, CDR2 SVGIG (reference sequence). There are 13 residues in the CDR3.

The table lists this clone with a count of one. This chain joins TRBV27 and TRBJ1-2, with D unresolved. Germline values: CDR1 MNHEY, CDR2 SMNVEV (reference sequence). The V end lost 3 bases, the J end lost 6 bases, and 14 bases lay between the germline ends. The CDR3 totals 14 residues. In DNA form, the CDR3 reads TGTGCCAGCAGTTTGGGCCAGACCCTGGATGGCTACACCTTC. Protein sequence: CASSLGQTLDGYTF.